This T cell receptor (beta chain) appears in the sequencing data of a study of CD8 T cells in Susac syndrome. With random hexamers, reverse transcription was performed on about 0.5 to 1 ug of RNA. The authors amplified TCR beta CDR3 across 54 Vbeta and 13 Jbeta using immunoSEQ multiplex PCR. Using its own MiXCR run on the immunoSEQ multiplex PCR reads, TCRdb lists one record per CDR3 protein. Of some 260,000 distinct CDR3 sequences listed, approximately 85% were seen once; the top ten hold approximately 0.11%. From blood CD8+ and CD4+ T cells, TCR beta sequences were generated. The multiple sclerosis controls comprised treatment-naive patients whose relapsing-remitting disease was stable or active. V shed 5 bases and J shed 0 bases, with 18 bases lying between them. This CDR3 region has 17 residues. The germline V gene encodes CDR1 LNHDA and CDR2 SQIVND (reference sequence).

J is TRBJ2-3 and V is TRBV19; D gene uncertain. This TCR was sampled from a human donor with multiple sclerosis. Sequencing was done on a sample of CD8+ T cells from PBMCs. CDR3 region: CASSEMGSRRSTDTQYF. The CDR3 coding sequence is TGTGCCAGTAGTGAGATGGGGTCCCGGAGAAGCACAGATACGCAGTATTTT.